This entry is about one T cell receptor beta chain. As yet, its antigen is unknown. TCRdb's copy holds only in-frame clones and misses some; the assay was immunoSEQ multiplex PCR. The table records approximately 99,000 clones, 85% to 95% of them present only once. Germline V lookup: CDR1 SGHVS, CDR2 FNYEAQ. V lost 7 bases, J lost 2 bases, and 17 bases lay in between. This CDR3 is built from 15 residues. This sample was taken from a study of graft-versus-host responses after intestinal transplantation. Overall study context: The study gave all recipients anti-thymocyte globulin induction, then tacrolimus and steroids for 2 to 3 years. Regarding the study as a whole: The marrow of recipients harbored GvH clones, and ileum or blood showed some of them first.

This sequence was found in a human donor who was the organ donor for an intestinal transplant. The source was unstimulated CD8+ T cells sorted from spleen or lymph node cells, collected before transplant. The chain has TRBV7-6 and TRBJ2-5; weak D call: TRBD2 (5 bases). As DNA, the CDR3 is TGTGCCAGCATCCCCGGGGAGCGGACTCAAGAGACCCAGTACTTC. Protein product: CASIPGERTQETQYF.